These T cell receptor beta chains were read from a single sample in a study of monozygotic twins with inflammatory bowel disease. TCRdb re-called the 5' RACE reads and shows each CDR3 protein once, DNA omitted. The specimen's table records approximately 330,000 distinct CDR3 sequences. The sequencing input was blood. These receptors were taken from a human donor with ulcerative colitis or Crohn's disease, or a healthy co-twin of an affected twin (not recorded which). CDR3s include the opening cysteine and the closing phenylalanine or tryptophan.

j_call: TRBJ1-2
v_call: TRBV20-1
cdr3_aa: CSAPPDNYGYTF

j_call: TRBJ1-5
v_call: TRBV29-1
cdr3_aa: CSALYSGGQPQHF

j_call: TRBJ1-1
v_call: TRBV18
cdr3_aa: CASSQSANTEAFF

j_call: TRBJ2-7
v_call: TRBV4-3
cdr3_aa: CASSQSPHLGQQYF

j_call: TRBJ2-1
v_call: TRBV11-2
cdr3_aa: CASTPYSGLTGNEQFF

j_call: TRBJ2-7
v_call: TRBV28
cdr3_aa: CASHTGFYEQYF

j_call: TRBJ2-5
v_call: TRBV5-4
cdr3_aa: CASSGYRTGTQYF

j_call: TRBJ1-2
v_call: TRBV5-1
cdr3_aa: CASSLVTGIDGYTF

j_call: TRBJ2-1
v_call: TRBV7-2
cdr3_aa: CASSLLNRNEQFF

j_call: TRBJ1-4
v_call: TRBV21-1
cdr3_aa: CASSRQGAPDEKLFF

j_call: TRBJ2-3
v_call: TRBV25-1
cdr3_aa: CASSVEWGTDTQYF

j_call: TRBJ2-7
v_call: TRBV27
cdr3_aa: CATKPQGRGEQYF

j_call: TRBJ2-5
v_call: TRBV29-1
cdr3_aa: CSVDRGAETQYF

j_call: TRBJ2-3
v_call: TRBV10-2
cdr3_aa: CASSASTGASDTQYF

j_call: TRBJ2-1
v_call: TRBV5-1
cdr3_aa: CASSLGQGNHNEQFF

j_call: TRBJ1-3
v_call: TRBV20-1
cdr3_aa: CSAQREYGNTIYF

j_call: TRBJ2-3
v_call: TRBV19
cdr3_aa: CASSMGGRTQYF

j_call: TRBJ2-1
v_call: TRBV5-4
cdr3_aa: CASSTGLLNEQFF

j_call: TRBJ2-1
v_call: TRBV3-1
cdr3_aa: CASSQWREDEQFF

j_call: TRBJ2-1
v_call: TRBV7-9
cdr3_aa: CASSPEGVNEQFF

j_call: TRBJ2-7
v_call: TRBV23-1
cdr3_aa: CASSQTAASYEQYF

j_call: TRBJ2-4
v_call: TRBV28
cdr3_aa: CASSSTSPKNIQYF

j_call: TRBJ2-7
v_call: TRBV6-4
cdr3_aa: CASSLSSFASGQVKYEQYF

j_call: TRBJ2-1
v_call: TRBV5-1
cdr3_aa: CASSLEYGGRIAYNEQFF

j_call: TRBJ1-1
v_call: TRBV20-1
cdr3_aa: CSANSGLSGGTEAFF

j_call: TRBJ2-3
v_call: TRBV7-2
cdr3_aa: CASSFRQGAHPDTQYF

j_call: TRBJ2-1
v_call: TRBV5-1
cdr3_aa: CASSSSLSGTFNEQFF

j_call: TRBJ1-1
v_call: TRBV12-3/TRBV12-4
cdr3_aa: CASSQGVSWETEAFF

j_call: TRBJ2-7
v_call: TRBV19
cdr3_aa: CASSTDGSYEQYF

j_call: TRBJ2-1
v_call: TRBV5-4
cdr3_aa: CASSTRTSGIGEQFF

j_call: TRBJ2-3
v_call: TRBV5-4
cdr3_aa: CASSLGNSGGLKDTQYF

j_call: TRBJ1-5
v_call: TRBV27
cdr3_aa: CASSLTGWGNQPQHF

j_call: TRBJ2-1
v_call: TRBV9
cdr3_aa: CASSVAGGMGINEQFF

j_call: TRBJ1-2
v_call: TRBV15
cdr3_aa: CATSRDRLGANYGYTF

j_call: TRBJ2-5
v_call: TRBV20-1
cdr3_aa: CSARRPGTGGWETQYF

j_call: TRBJ2-2
v_call: TRBV12-3/TRBV12-4
cdr3_aa: CASSLYGGELFF

j_call: TRBJ2-5
v_call: TRBV4-3
cdr3_aa: CASSQNPGGRETQYF

j_call: TRBJ2-2
v_call: TRBV2
cdr3_aa: CASSEEAPWLANTGELFF

j_call: TRBJ1-1
v_call: TRBV4-1
cdr3_aa: CASSQEEANAEAFF

j_call: TRBJ2-3
v_call: TRBV10-3
cdr3_aa: CAISRDTTDTQYF